These 4 T cell receptor beta chains came from one sample sequenced in a study of metastatic and nonmetastatic thyroid tumors. MiXCR reprocessed the PCR reads for TCRdb. This table has over 40,000 clones, around 25% appearing once. Patients underwent thyroid surgery, and none had received any treatment before it. The sample taken for sequencing was blood. These receptors all come from a male donor with papillary thyroid cancer or a benign thyroid nodule (not recorded which). Some clones in this sample may be carry-over from other donors' samples.

At least ten counts were recorded for this clone. The chain recombines TRBV28 with TRBJ1-2; D not certain. The V end lost 3 bases, the J end lost 7 bases, and 15 bases lay between the germline ends. CDR1 and CDR2 (germline): MDHEN, SYDVKM. The CDR3 is 14 amino acids. In DNA form, the CDR3 reads TGTGCCAGCAGTTTGAGCCTTACGGGAGGTGGCTACACCTTC. Its translation: CASSLSLTGGGYTF.

The chain recombines TRBV11-1 with TRBJ2-7; 7 nucleotides line up with TRBD2. There are 16 residues in the CDR3. CDR1 and CDR2 from the germline V gene are SGHAT and FQDESV (reference sequence). After removal of 4 bases from V and 0 bases from J, the junction contained 9 bases not matched to a gene. In DNA form, the CDR3 reads TGTGCCAGCAGCTCGACTAGCTGGAGGCCCTCCTACGAGCAGTACTTC. As protein: CASSSTSWRPSYEQYF.

This clone qualifies as medium-sized (0.01 to 0.1%). Distinct nucleotide sequences in the sample also encode this CDR3. The gene calls are TRBV12-3 or TRBV12-4 and TRBJ2-7; D is undetermined. Deletions cut 2 bases from V and 5 bases from J, with 13 bases between. The CDR3 consists of 14 residues. The CDR3 bases are TGTGCCAGCAGTTTAAGGGCTAGAGTCAACGAGCAGTACTTC. It yields the protein CASSLRARVNEQYF.

CDR3 in amino acids: CASSTDRGQSYEQYF. As DNA, the CDR3 is TGTGCCAGCAGCACGGACAGGGGTCAATCCTACGAGCAGTACTTC. The V gene is TRBV7-8, the J gene TRBJ2-7, with TRBD1 matching over 9 bases. The J segment lost 1 base and the V segment lost 5 bases, leaving 6 bases of the junction unmatched. The CDR3 extends over 15 amino acids. Germline CDR1 SGHVS, CDR2 FQNEAQ.